This paragraph covers one T cell receptor (beta chain) sequence. Its target antigen remains unknown. The record has no base qualities; no much larger clone is one base away. The sample is drawn from a study of blood T cell repertoires in COVID-19 (dated by TCRdb to the early 2020s). With regard to the full study: The collaborator samples originated in the United States, Italy and Spain and spanned the acute and convalescent phases of COVID-19. The prospective study material was composed of cDNA or gDNA derived from T cells, B-cell-depleted T cells, or PBMCs. The dataset comprised deeply sampled blood TCRbeta repertoires from subjects exposed to, actively infected with, or recovered from COVID-19. The repertoires were released in a freely available public database meant as a resource for research on the immune response to SARS-CoV-2. Samples came from the ongoing ImmuneRACE study (first 160 participants) plus 1,254 subjects from 6 global collaborators. The sample metadata nearly always contained a de-identified subject ID, COVID-19 status, age in years and sex. Where HLA class I and class II types were available, the types were taken from metadata supplied by the sample provider, not from assay-based typing.

General conclusions and limits of the study: The amount of clinical and demographic metadata varied by source and participant and was provided uncurated.

TCRbeta CDR3 regions were amplified from genomic DNA by means of the immunoSEQ Assay, a bias-controlled multiplex PCR. The source study handled its data this way. The number of nucleated cells in each sample was estimated by amplification of reference gene primers within the assay. To quantify the absolute abundance of each unique TCRbeta CDR3 rearrangement, sequence reads were collapsed and filtered. For each sample, productive Simpson clonality was calculated as the square root of Simpson's diversity index across productive rearrangements. TCRdb obtained this table from immuneACCESS and retained in-frame rearrangements with V and J assigned. These tables miss some clones; where compared with another copy, unresolved V genes account for less than half of the shortfall, and the remainder is unexplained. For V, J and clone size, that table is used; D and trimming come from the DNA. This sample holds approximately 170,000 clones; 84% were observed only once. Clones ranked in the top ten supply less than 3.5% of the sample.

V has 4 bases trimmed and J has 9 bases trimmed; junction bases matching no gene number 19. Spanning cysteine to phenylalanine, the CDR3 consists of 17 amino acids. Of the read, only the CDR3 DNA is kept; its 51 bases are in frame from base 1. CDR1 and CDR2 are read off the germline V gene (reference sequence) as MNHEY and SMNVEV. In Seattle, one collaborating source enrolled patients while the infection was active and tracked those patients longitudinally over the course of disease. Whole blood was collected in K2EDTA tubes by collaborating institutions according to the institutions' own protocols. For TCRbeta analysis, collaborators shipped samples in one of three forms: frozen whole blood, isolated PBMCs, or DNA extracted from either of those sample types.

The sequencing input was peripheral blood. The rearrangement joined TRBV27 to TRBJ1-1, and 8 junctional nucleotides match TRBD1. This TCR was recovered from a woman aged 80 or over with COVID-19, enrolled during active disease. The DNA is TGTGCCAGCAGTTCCGCTCAACCTCACACAGGGGGAATAAAAGCTTTCTTT. This gives the protein CASSSAQPHTGGIKAFF.